This entry describes one TCR beta chain. The CDR3 runs 16 residues. The germline V and J ends were trimmed by 2 bases and 4 bases, with 14 bases remaining between them. CDR1 and CDR2 (germline): MNHEY, SVGAGI. The data were obtained in a study of blood T cell repertoires in COVID-19. Whole-study context: Sources were T cells, B-cell-depleted T cells, or PBMCs; the material itself was cDNA or gDNA.

In the authors' methods: Estimation of nucleated cell counts relied on the amplification of reference gene primers. Assay used: immunoSEQ multiplex PCR; TCRdb lists only in-frame clones, some missing. Clone size and the V and J calls come from that table; the DNA yielded D and trimming. The repertoire has over 150,000 clones, approximately 90% of them found once; the top ten carry approximately 0.5%. The V gene is TRBV6-5, the J gene TRBJ2-2; TRBD1 is a possible D gene (7 bases). This receptor was obtained from a middle-aged man with acute or convalescent COVID-19. Sequenced sample: peripheral blood. The CDR3 protein is CASSYTGGGGTGELFF. For the CDR3, the DNA is TGTGCCAGCAGTTACACCGGAGGGGGCGGCACCGGGGAGCTGTTTTTT.